Presented here are 12 T cell receptor beta chains from one specimen sequenced in a study of cytomegalovirus exposure and HLA in healthy donors. Use of 60 Vbeta and 13 Jbeta primers characterized the PCR. Here immunoSEQ multiplex PCR was the method, and the copy in TCRdb shows in-frame clones only, minus some. The sample lists 120,000 to 150,000 clones; 70% to 80% were seen once. The sample comprised PBMCs. The source of these receptors is a woman aged 40 to 50 in good health and CMV-seropositive.

This clone showed up just a few times. The genes are TRBV18 and TRBJ2-3; 8 positions agree with TRBD2. Germline V lookup: CDR1 KGHSH, CDR2 LQKENI. The V gene end was trimmed by 1 base and the J gene end by 4 bases; junction bases not matched to a gene: 7. The CDR3 extends over 16 amino acids. The CDR3 nucleotides read TGTGCCAGCTCACCACGGGGACTAGATCTCGCAGATACGCAGTATTTT. It codes for CASSPRGLDLADTQYF.

V usage is TRBV6-5 and J usage is TRBJ1-1; 8 positions match TRBD1. Germline CDR1 reads MNHEY; CDR2 reads SVGAGI. The junction had 6 bases not matched to a gene; V was cut back by 5 bases and J by 1 base. CDR3 length: 15 residues. In nucleotides, the CDR3 is TGTGCCAGCAGTCCCCTCGGGACAGGGAACACTGAAGCTTTCTTT. Its protein is CASSPLGTGNTEAFF.

This clone was picked up a small number of times. The rearrangement uses TRBV9 and TRBJ2-1; D perhaps matches TRBD2 (6 bases). V was pared by 3 bases and J by 6 bases, with 13 bases between. Germline CDR1 is SGDLS and CDR2 is YYNGEE. The CDR3 has 14 amino acids. The CDR3 loop reads CASSGRLGLNEQFF. CDR3 bases: TGTGCCAGCAGCGGTCGACTAGGGCTCAATGAGCAGTTCTTC.

DNA for the CDR3: TGTGCCAGCAGTCTGACAGGGGGCTTCAGGGAGCAGTACTTC. Protein product: CASSLTGGFREQYF. The rearrangement uses TRBV28 and TRBJ2-7; 10 bases fit TRBD1. J was trimmed by 7 bases and V by 5 bases; bases with no gene match: 8. CDR3 length equals 14 residues. The germline CDR1 and CDR2 sequences are MDHEN and SYDVKM.

This chain links TRBV7-3 with TRBJ2-5, with 7 bases matching TRBD1. J was trimmed by 1 base and V by 5 bases; bases with no gene match: 4. This CDR3 spans 14 amino acids. Looked up from germline, CDR1 is SGHTA and CDR2 is FQGTGA. The CDR3 loop is CASSPTGVQETQYF. Written as DNA, the CDR3 is TGTGCCAGCAGCCCTACAGGGGTCCAAGAGACCCAGTACTTC.

The rearrangement joins TRBV19 to TRBJ1-5; tentatively, D is TRBD1 (5 bases). Deletions cut 3 bases from V and 5 bases from J, with 11 bases between. The V gene's germline CDR1 is LNHDA and CDR2 SQIVND (reference sequence). The CDR3 has 14 amino acids. CDR3 sequence (DNA): TGTGCCAGTAGTATGGGGCAGGACGATCAGCCCCAGCATTTT. Protein sequence: CASSMGQDDQPQHF.

V is TRBV6-1 and J is TRBJ2-6; D call uncertain. CDR1 is MNHNS, CDR2 SASEGT, per germline. Between the trimmed V and J ends, which lost 8 bases and 0 bases, there was a span of 11 bases. The CDR3 contains 15 residues. CDR3 protein: CASLPGVSGANVLTF. Written as DNA, the CDR3 is TGTGCCAGCCTTCCCGGAGTCTCTGGGGCCAACGTCCTGACTTTC.

V is TRBV7-9 and J is TRBJ1-4; 11 nucleotides match TRBD1. CDR1 is SEHNR and CDR2 is FQNEAQ in the germline V gene (reference sequence). The ends lost 5 bases at V and 7 bases at J; junction bases unmatched: 6. The CDR3 runs to 15 residues. The CDR3 nucleotides are TGTGCCAGCAGCATGGACAGGGGGCCAAGTGAAAAACTGTTTTTT. This codes for CASSMDRGPSEKLFF.

The V gene is TRBV5-1, the J gene TRBJ2-6; D possibly corresponds to TRBD2 (6 bases). V lost 4 bases and J 3 bases, leaving 8 bases between the germline ends. Germline-derived CDR1 and CDR2 are SGHRS and YFSETQ. The CDR3 loop spans 14 amino acids. CDR3 in amino acids: CASSPAGGANVLTF. CDR3 DNA: TGCGCCAGCAGCCCAGCGGGTGGGGCCAACGTCCTGACTTTC.

The J gene is TRBJ2-1, the V gene TRBV9, with 7 bases aligning to TRBD2. The V gene end was trimmed by 0 bases and the J gene end by 9 bases; junction bases not matched to a gene: 3. CDR1 and CDR2 (germline): SGDLS, YYNGEE. CDR3 length: 13 residues. The chain's CDR3 is CASSVARGVEQFF. CDR3 nucleotides: TGTGCCAGCAGCGTAGCTCGGGGGGTTGAGCAGTTCTTC.

This chain uses TRBV19 with TRBJ1-1; 9 bases fit TRBD1. Germline V lookup: CDR1 LNHDA, CDR2 SQIVND (reference sequence). The CDR3 contains 15 residues. V shed 9 bases, J shed 1 base, and the junction held 9 bases outside the gene matches. The CDR3 DNA follows: TGTGCCAGCACGTTGGGGACAGGGCAGAACACTGAAGCTTTCTTT. Translated: CASTLGTGQNTEAFF.

The rearrangement joins TRBV18 to TRBJ1-4, with TRBD1 identical over 12 bases. Germline V CDR1 and CDR2: KGHSH, LQKENI. V lost 3 bases and J lost 8; bases outside the gene matches: 4. The CDR3 is made up of 15 amino acids. Written as DNA, the CDR3 is TGTGCCAGCTCACCGGGACAGGGGGCGCGAGAAAAACTGTTTTTT. Encoded protein: CASSPGQGAREKLFF.